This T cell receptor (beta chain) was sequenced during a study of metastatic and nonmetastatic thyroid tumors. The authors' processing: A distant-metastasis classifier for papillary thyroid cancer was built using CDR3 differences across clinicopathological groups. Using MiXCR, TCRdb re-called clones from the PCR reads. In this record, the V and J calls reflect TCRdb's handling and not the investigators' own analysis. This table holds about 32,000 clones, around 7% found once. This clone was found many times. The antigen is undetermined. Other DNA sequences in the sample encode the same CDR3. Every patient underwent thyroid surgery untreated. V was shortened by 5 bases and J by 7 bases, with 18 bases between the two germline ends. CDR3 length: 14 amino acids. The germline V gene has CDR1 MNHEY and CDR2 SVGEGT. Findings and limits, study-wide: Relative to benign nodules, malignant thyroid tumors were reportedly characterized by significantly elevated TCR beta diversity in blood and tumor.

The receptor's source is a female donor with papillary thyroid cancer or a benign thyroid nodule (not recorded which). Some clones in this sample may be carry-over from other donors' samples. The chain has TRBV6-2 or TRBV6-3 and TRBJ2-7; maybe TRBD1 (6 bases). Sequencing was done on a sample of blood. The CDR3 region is CASSPWDTFEEQYF. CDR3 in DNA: TGTGCCAGCAGTCCCTGGGACACGTTCGAGGAGCAGTACTTC.